The 6 T cell receptor beta chains in this list originate from one sample, sequenced in a study of cytomegalovirus exposure and HLA in healthy donors (dated by TCRdb to the late 2010s). The library relied on the immunoSEQ multiplex PCR assay. TCRdb stores this immuneACCESS table with in-frame sequences only. Part of the clones is absent; in the studies checked, under half of the shortfall reflects unresolved V genes, and no reason is known for the rest. A total of approximately 110,000 clones appear in this sample, around 87% of them only once. The ten largest clones take up 3% to 4% of the sample. What was sequenced was PBMCs. These receptor sequences come from a woman under 30 in good health and CMV-seropositive.

The J gene is TRBJ2-5, the V gene TRBV4-1; 14 bases align to TRBD2. The CDR3 contains 16 residues. V was pared by 5 bases and J by 2 bases, with 4 bases of the junction left unmatched. CDR1 is MGHRA, CDR2 YSYEKL, per germline. The DNA of the CDR3 is TGCGCCAGCAGCTTCGGGACTAGCGGGGGTCAAGAGACCCAGTACTTC. This codes for CASSFGTSGGQETQYF.

This rearrangement joins TRBV5-1 to TRBJ2-7; 7 bases are shared with TRBD2. Looked up from germline, CDR1 is SGHRS and CDR2 is YFSETQ. Losses at the gene ends were 4 bases for V and 3 bases for J; bases not matched to a gene: 16. There are 17 residues in the CDR3. The CDR3 nucleotides read TGCGCCAGCAGCCTGCTCGGGGGAGGACTAGGGAACTACGAGCAGTACTTC. Protein product: CASSLLGGGLGNYEQYF.

The chain couples TRBV11-2 to TRBJ1-4; possible D gene TRBD1, 6 bases. Trimming pared 0 bases from V and 7 bases from J, leaving 12 bases between. From germline, CDR1 is SGHAT and CDR2 FQNNGV. The CDR3 covers 15 residues. CDR3 nucleotide sequence: TGTGCCAGCAGCTTAGATGGGGGGGCGCGTGAAAAACTGTTTTTT. Protein sequence: CASSLDGGAREKLFF.

The chain joins TRBV30 to TRBJ1-3; tentatively, D is TRBD1 (5 bases). The CDR3 length is 15 residues. The germline CDR1 and CDR2 sequences are GTSNPN and SVGIG (reference sequence). Trimming pared 2 bases from V and 0 bases from J, leaving 11 bases between. This CDR3 is CAWSRAGSSGNTIYF. The CDR3 region has the DNA TGTGCCTGGAGTCGGGCAGGGTCCTCTGGAAACACCATATATTTT.

This sequence joins TRBV13 and TRBJ2-5; TRBD1 is a possible D gene (6 bases). Trimming left V 8 bases short and J 5 bases short, with 21 bases between. The germline gives CDR1 PRHDT, CDR2 FYEKMQ (reference sequence). This CDR3 region has 15 residues. CDR3 bases: TGTGCCAGCCGACGAACAGGGATTGGGTCCGAGACCCAGTACTTC. It is translated as CASRRTGIGSETQYF.

The rearrangement uses TRBV27 and TRBJ2-1; the D gene is possibly TRBD2 (6 bases). V gave up 8 bases and J gave up 13 bases, with 18 bases separating them. The CDR3 is 12 residues long. Germline CDR1 and CDR2: MNHEY and SMNVEV (reference sequence). The CDR3 coding sequence is TGTGCCAGCGCCATGCGAGGGACTCCTCAGTTCTTC. Translation gives CASAMRGTPQFF.